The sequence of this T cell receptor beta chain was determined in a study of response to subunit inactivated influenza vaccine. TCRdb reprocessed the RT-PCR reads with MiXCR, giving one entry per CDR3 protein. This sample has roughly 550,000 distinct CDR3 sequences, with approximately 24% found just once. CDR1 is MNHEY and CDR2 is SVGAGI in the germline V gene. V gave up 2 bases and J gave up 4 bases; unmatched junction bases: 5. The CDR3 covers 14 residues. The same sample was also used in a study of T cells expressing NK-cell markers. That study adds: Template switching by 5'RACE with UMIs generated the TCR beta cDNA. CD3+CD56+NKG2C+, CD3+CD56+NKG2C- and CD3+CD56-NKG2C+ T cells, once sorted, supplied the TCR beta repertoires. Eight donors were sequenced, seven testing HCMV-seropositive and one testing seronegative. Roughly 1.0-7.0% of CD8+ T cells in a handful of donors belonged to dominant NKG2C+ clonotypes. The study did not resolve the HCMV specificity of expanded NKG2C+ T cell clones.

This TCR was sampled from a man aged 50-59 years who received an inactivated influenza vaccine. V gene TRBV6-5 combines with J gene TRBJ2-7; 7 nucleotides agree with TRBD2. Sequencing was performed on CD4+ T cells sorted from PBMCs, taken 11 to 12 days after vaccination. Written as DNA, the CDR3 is TGTGCCAGCAGTTACCAACCGGGGGGATACGAGCAGTACTTC. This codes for CASSYQPGGYEQYF.